The source of this T cell receptor (beta chain) is a study of shared clonotypes between healthy human individuals. Measured with immunoSEQ multiplex PCR; TCRdb has only the in-frame clones, and not every one. The sample holds 600,000 to 750,000 clones; roughly 72% are singletons and the top ten take roughly 1.8%. It was into CD45RA+ naive and CD45RA-negative memory subsets that the CD4+ cells were split. The CDR3 covers 13 residues. The V end lost 6 bases, the J end lost 3 bases, and 12 bases lay between the germline ends. The germline V gene encodes CDR1 MDHEN and CDR2 SYDVKM. The receptor was derived from a woman aged 25 to 39 in good health. The sample comprised memory CD4+ T cells sorted from blood. The sample's subset: CD45RA-negative fraction. The chain uses TRBV28 and TRBJ2-7, with a weak D call TRBD1 (6 bases). CDR3 residues: CASSLDSRYEQYF. DNA of the CDR3: TGTGCCAGCAGCCTGGACAGTCGCTACGAGCAGTACTTC.